This T cell receptor (beta chain) emerged from a study of response to subunit inactivated influenza vaccine. Notes on the study in general: Authors suggested that a seasonal influenza vaccination recruits few new T cells each time.

This clonotype appeared many times. The target antigen is unknown. V was clipped by 2 bases and J by 4 bases; unmatched bases: 8. This CDR3 is built from 16 residues. CDR1 and CDR2 (germline): SGHDT, YYEEEE. One entry per CDR3 protein results from TCRdb running MiXCR on the RT-PCR reads. The table shows some 850,000 distinct CDR3 sequences, with under 20% occurring only once. V and J are TRBV5-6 and TRBJ2-1, with 8 bases identical to TRBD1. The sequencing used PBMCs from blood, collected 4 to 6 days after vaccination. The source is a man between 45 and 60 years old who received an inactivated influenza vaccine. The DNA for the CDR3 is TGTGCCAGCAGCTTAAAAGGACAGGGAGTTTACAATGAGCAGTTCTTC. Its protein product is CASSLKGQGVYNEQFF.